This TCR beta chain was documented in a study of blood T cell repertoires in COVID-19. Study as a whole: Spain, Italy and the United States supplied samples that represented acute and convalescent COVID-19. The analysed material was cDNA or gDNA that came from T cells, B-cell-depleted T cells, or PBMCs.

In the original workflow: Reference gene primer amplification gave nucleated cell count estimates. Using immunoSEQ multiplex PCR, the repertoire was profiled, and TCRdb retains in-frame clones only, with some absent. Clone size and V and J calls were adopted from that table, with D and trimming inferred from the DNA. The sample lists roughly 70,000 clones, 88% occurring once. The CDR3 spans 14 residues. Germline trimming cut 4 bases from V and 4 bases from J; bases unmatched to any gene: 6. The germline gives CDR1 SQVTM, CDR2 ANQGSEA. What was sequenced was peripheral blood. The chain employs TRBV29-1 and TRBJ2-3, with 9 positions matching TRBD2. This sequence originates from a human donor in a cohort sampled during active COVID-19. In DNA, the CDR3 is TGCAGCGTTGGGGCGGGAGGGCACGCAGATACGCAGTATTTT. Translation: CSVGAGGHADTQYF.